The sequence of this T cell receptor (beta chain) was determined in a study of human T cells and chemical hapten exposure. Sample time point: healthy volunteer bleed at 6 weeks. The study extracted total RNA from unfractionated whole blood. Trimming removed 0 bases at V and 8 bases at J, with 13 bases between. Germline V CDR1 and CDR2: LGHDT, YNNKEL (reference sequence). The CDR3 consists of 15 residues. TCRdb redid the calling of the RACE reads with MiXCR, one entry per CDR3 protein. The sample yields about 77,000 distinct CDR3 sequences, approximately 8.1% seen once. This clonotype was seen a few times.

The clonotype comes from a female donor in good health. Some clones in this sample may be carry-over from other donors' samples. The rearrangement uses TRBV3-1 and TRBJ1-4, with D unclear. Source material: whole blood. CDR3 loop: CASSQDGRAAEKLFF. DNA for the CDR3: TGTGCCAGCAGCCAAGATGGACGGGCCGCAGAAAAACTGTTTTTT.